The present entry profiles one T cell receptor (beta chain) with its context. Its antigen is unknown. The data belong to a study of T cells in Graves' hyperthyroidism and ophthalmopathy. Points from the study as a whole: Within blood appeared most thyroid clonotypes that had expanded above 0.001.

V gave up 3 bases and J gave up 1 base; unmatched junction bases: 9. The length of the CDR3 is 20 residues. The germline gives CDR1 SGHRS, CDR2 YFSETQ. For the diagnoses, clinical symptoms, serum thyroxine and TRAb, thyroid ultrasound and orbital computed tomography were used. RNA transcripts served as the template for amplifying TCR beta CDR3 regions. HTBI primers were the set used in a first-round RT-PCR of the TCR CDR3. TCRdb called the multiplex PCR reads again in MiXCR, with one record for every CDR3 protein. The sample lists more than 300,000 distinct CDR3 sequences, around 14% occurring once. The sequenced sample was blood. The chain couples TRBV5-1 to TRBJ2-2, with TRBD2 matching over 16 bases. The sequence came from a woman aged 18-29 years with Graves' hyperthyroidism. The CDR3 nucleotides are TGCGCCAGCAGCTCCCCCGGGACTAGCGGGGGGGCCCAGAACACCGGGGAGCTGTTTTTT. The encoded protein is CASSSPGTSGGAQNTGELFF.